This TCR beta chain is drawn from a study of blood T cells in healthy people across ages. Primers used in a second PCR of about 7 to 11 cycles were a sample-barcoded 5' primer and a J-beta primer mix. TCRdb analysed the 5' RACE reads with MiXCR anew, one entry per CDR3 protein. The sample lists about 1.8 million distinct CDR3 sequences; about 49% were seen once. The V gene lost 4 bases and the J gene lost 3 bases, with 13 bases spanning the gap. Germline V gene sequence: CDR1 SGHDN, CDR2 FVKESK. This CDR3 contains 15 residues. Sample donors were healthy Caucasian individuals that came from Russia, aged 6 to 90. The authors drew about 9.5 milliliters of peripheral blood from each donor. The count of this clonotype is one.

The clonotype comes from a woman aged 40 to 55 in good health. The gene calls are TRBV14 and TRBJ2-1; D may be TRBD1 or TRBD2 (5 bases each). Sequenced sample: blood. For the CDR3, the DNA is TGTGCCAGCAGCCTCGGGACCATCCTCTACAATGAGCAGTTCTTC. Protein: CASSLGTILYNEQFF. Supplemented by reference TRBV14 and TRBJ2-1, the full variable domain reads EAGVTQFPSHSVIEKGQTVTLRCDPISGHDNLYWYRRVMGKEIKFLLHFVKESKQDESGMPNNRFLAERTGGTYSTLKVQPAELEDSGVYFCASSLGTILYNEQFFGPGTRLTVL.